The rows below give T cell receptor beta chains drawn from one sample of a study of T cell changes during pregnancy in multiple sclerosis. TCRdb's copy holds only in-frame clones and misses some; the assay was immunoSEQ multiplex PCR. This table has about 130,000 clones, 95% to 98% appearing once. Sequenced material: peripheral blood, taken after pregnancy. The receptors originated from a female donor with multiple sclerosis, enrolled in a pregnancy study. CDR3s include the opening cysteine and the closing phenylalanine or tryptophan. Fields, in order: D gene, J gene, V gene, clone size, CDR3 DNA, CDR3 protein. The D gene is left open where the match is weak. Some rows mark clone size as missing; the rest say once, few, many or name a class of expanded clone.

TRBD2 TRBJ2-3 TRBV10-2 once TGCGCCAGCATGAGCGGGGGGCACACAGATACGCAGTATTTT CASMSGGHTDTQYF
TRBD2 TRBJ2-3 TRBV2 NA TGTGCCAGCAGTGTCCTACGGGAGGCAGATACGCAGTATTTT CASSVLREADTQYF
TRBD1 TRBJ2-7 TRBV5-1 NA TGCGCCAGCAGCTGGACCGGGACAGGAACGTACGAGCAGTACTTC CASSWTGTGTYEQYF
TRBD1 TRBJ2-1 TRBV7-2 NA TGTGCCAGCAGCTCAAACAGGGGGCATAAGTACAATGAGCAGTTCTTC CASSSNRGHKYNEQFF
NA TRBJ2-7 TRBV28 NA TGTGCCAGCAGTCTCACTTACGAGCAGTACTTC CASSLTYEQYF
TRBD2 TRBJ2-1 TRBV6-5 NA TGTGCCAGCAGGGCTAGCGGGAGAATCGATGAGCAGTTCTTC CASRASGRIDEQFF
NA TRBJ2-1 TRBV6-5 NA TGTGCCAGCTCCCTTACCATGAGCTCCTACAATGAGCAGTTCTTC CASSLTMSSYNEQFF
NA TRBJ2-2 TRBV9 NA TGTGCCAGCAGCCCCCTCGGCGGAACTCACACCGGGGAGCTGTTTTTT CASSPLGGTHTGELFF
NA TRBJ1-1 TRBV28 NA TGTGCCAGCATCCTTCCTCAGGGGACTGAAGCTTTCTTT CASILPQGTEAFF
NA TRBJ1-1 TRBV28 NA TGTGCCAGCAGCGTACAGGGCCTAGTATTTGAAGCTTTCTTT CASSVQGLVFEAFF
NA TRBJ2-2 TRBV5-1 NA TGCGCCAGCAGCTTCAAGGGGTCCACCGGGGAGCTGTTTTTT CASSFKGSTGELFF
TRBD1 TRBJ1-1 TRBV28 NA TGTGCCGTCACAGGGGTGAACACTGAAGCTTTCTTT CAVTGVNTEAFF
NA TRBJ1-1 TRBV5-6 NA TGTGCCAGCAGCTCTAACACTGAAGCTTTCTTT CASSSNTEAFF
TRBD1 TRBJ1-4 TRBV5-1 once TGCGCCAGCAGCTTGGGGACAGGGTTTTCTAATGAAAAACTGTTTTTT CASSLGTGFSNEKLFF
NA TRBJ2-1 TRBV28 NA TGTGCCAGCATGAACAGGGTCCTCAATGAGCAGTTCTTC CASMNRVLNEQFF
NA TRBJ2-7 TRBV28 NA TGTGCCAGCAGGGCATCGGGCTACGAGCAGTACTTC CASRASGYEQYF
TRBD2 TRBJ2-2 TRBV7-9 NA TGTGCCAGCAGCCCAGGGCCTAGCGGTAGCAAAGCGAACACCGGGGAGCTGTTTTTT CASSPGPSGSKANTGELFF
NA TRBJ1-1 TRBV7-6 NA TGTGCCAGCAGCCTCTCCACAACGAACACTGAAGCTTTCTTT CASSLSTTNTEAFF
TRBD2 TRBJ2-7 TRBV27 NA TGTGCCAGCAGTCCGGGACTAGCGTACGAGCAGTACTTC CASSPGLAYEQYF
NA TRBJ1-4 TRBV6-1 NA TGTGCCAGCAGTGAAGGTGGAAAGGGGCGGGGACTGTTTTTT CASSEGGKGRGLFF
TRBD2 TRBJ2-7 TRBV5-1 NA TGCGCCAGCAGAACCACAATTAGCCGGGACTACAACGAGCAGTACTTC CASRTTISRDYNEQYF
TRBD2 TRBJ2-7 TRBV7-2 NA TGTGCCAGCAGCTTAGAGGGGTCTAGCGGTTACTACGAGCAGTACTTC CASSLEGSSGYYEQYF
NA TRBJ2-7 TRBV7-2 NA TGTGCCAGCACCGGAGCTTATGGTAATGAGCAGTACTTC CASTGAYGNEQYF
TRBD1 TRBJ2-3 TRBV5-8 NA TGTGCCAGCAGCCACCTTCAGGGGGCGGGTAATACGCAGTATTTT CASSHLQGAGNTQYF
NA TRBJ1-3 TRBV4-1 NA TGCGCCAGCAGCCAAGAGTTGGGGACAAAGGGGATTGTCTCTGGAAACACCATATATTTT CASSQELGTKGIVSGNTIYF
NA TRBJ2-7 TRBV7-2 NA TGTGCCAGCAGCTTAGTTCGGCGGCGCGGGCTTATTAGCTCCTACGAGCAGTACTTC CASSLVRRRGLISSYEQYF
NA TRBJ2-7 TRBV19 NA TGTGCCAGTAGTACAGGGTTCGAGCAGTACTTC CASSTGFEQYF
NA TRBJ1-5 TRBV7-2 NA TGTGCCAGCAGCTTAGATAGGGGTCAGCCCCAGCATTTT CASSLDRGQPQHF
TRBD1 TRBJ1-1 TRBV28 NA TGTGCCAGCCCGAGCCCCCAGGGGGCCCACACTGAAGCTTTCTTT CASPSPQGAHTEAFF
TRBD2 TRBJ2-1 TRBV7-6 NA TGTGCCAGCAGCTTAGCCTCTAGCGGAGCGAATGAGCAGTTCTTC CASSLASSGANEQFF
TRBD1 TRBJ1-1 TRBV2 NA TGTGCCAGCAGGGACAGGGGTGGGTTAACTGAAGCTTTCTTT CASRDRGGLTEAFF
NA TRBJ2-3 TRBV7-9 NA TGTGCCAGCAGCCATGAGGCCGACACAGATACGCAGTATTTT CASSHEADTDTQYF
NA TRBJ1-5 TRBV2 NA TGTGCCAGCAGTGCCACAGGGTTTCGCAATCAGCCCCAGCATTTT CASSATGFRNQPQHF
NA TRBJ1-1 TRBV4-1 NA TGCGCCAGCAGCCAAGCTGGAACTAGGCCGAACACTGAAGCTTTCTTT CASSQAGTRPNTEAFF
TRBD1 TRBJ1-4 TRBV9 NA TGTGCCAGCAGCGTAGGAGGGGGCACTAATGAAAAACTGTTTTTT CASSVGGGTNEKLFF
NA TRBJ2-7 TRBV4-2 NA TGTGCCAGCAGCCAATTCTATTCCTACGAGCAGTACTTC CASSQFYSYEQYF
NA TRBJ2-1 TRBV18 NA TGTGCCAGCTCACGCAGGGGTTCCAATGAGCAGTTCTTC CASSRRGSNEQFF
TRBD2 TRBJ2-1 TRBV7-9 NA TGTGCCAGCAGCTTGGACGGGAGGGGCTACAATGAGCAGTTCTTC CASSLDGRGYNEQFF
TRBD1 TRBJ2-5 TRBV5-6 NA TGTGCCAGCAGCTTAGGGAGACAGGGGGATCCGAAAGAGACCCAGTACTTC CASSLGRQGDPKETQYF
NA TRBJ2-7 TRBV9 NA TGTGCCAGCAGCGTAGAGGGGCTTTACGAGCAGTACTTC CASSVEGLYEQYF
TRBD1 TRBJ1-1 TRBV7-6 NA TGTGCCAGCAGCTCCGGGACAGGGGTTACTGAAGCTTTCTTT CASSSGTGVTEAFF
NA TRBJ2-7 TRBV28 NA TGTGCCAGCAGAGTTTCAGGGTTCTACGAGCAGTACTTC CASRVSGFYEQYF
NA TRBJ2-3 TRBV19 NA TGTGCCAGTAGTTGGAGGGATAGAGATACGCAGTATTTT CASSWRDRDTQYF
TRBD1 TRBJ1-1 TRBV11-2 NA TGTGCCAGCAGTCGCGACAGGGACACTGAAGCTTTCTTT CASSRDRDTEAFF
NA TRBJ1-5 TRBV30 NA TGCGCCTGGAGTGGGGACTCTTACCAGCCCCAGCATTTT CAWSGDSYQPQHF
TRBD1 TRBJ1-2 TRBV28 NA TGTGCCAGCAGTTGGGGACAGGGACTTAACTATGGCTACACCTTC CASSWGQGLNYGYTF
NA TRBJ1-1 TRBV5-1 NA TGCGCCAGCAGCGACGCGGGACGAAGGGTGAACACTGAAGCTTTCTTT CASSDAGRRVNTEAFF
TRBD2 TRBJ2-7 TRBV19 once TGTGCCAGTAGTCCGCACCGACTAGCGGTTACCTACGAGCAGTACTTC CASSPHRLAVTYEQYF
NA TRBJ1-1 TRBV10-3 NA TGTGCCATCAGTGAAAATCGGGGTGACACTGAAGCTTTCTTT CAISENRGDTEAFF
NA TRBJ1-1 TRBV11-2 NA TGTGCCAGCAGCTACCTTATCGCAGGGCGCGCTTTCTTT CASSYLIAGRAFF
NA TRBJ1-1 TRBV29-1 NA TGCAGCGTTGCCCCAACAGGGTACACTGAAGCTTTCTTT CSVAPTGYTEAFF
TRBD1 TRBJ1-2 TRBV9 NA TGTGCCAGCAGCCCCCGGGACAGCCTTAACTATGGCTACACCTTC CASSPRDSLNYGYTF
TRBD1 TRBJ2-1 TRBV5-1 NA TGCGCCAGCAGCCCGAGGACAGGTGGCAATGAGCAGTTCTTC CASSPRTGGNEQFF
TRBD2 TRBJ2-5 TRBV2 NA TGTGCCAGCACCCCGGGGGGGGTAAAGGAGACCCAGTACTTC CASTPGGVKETQYF
NA TRBJ2-1 TRBV19 NA TGTGCCAGTAGTGCGGAGCCGGGACAAATTATCAATGAGCAGTTCTTC CASSAEPGQIINEQFF
TRBD1 TRBJ2-7 TRBV28 once TGTGCCAGCAGGTGGACAGGGGGCTCCTACGAGCAGTACTTC CASRWTGGSYEQYF
NA TRBJ1-1 TRBV7-8 NA TGTGCCAGCAGCTTGCAGGGGCCCACTGAAGCTTTCTTT CASSLQGPTEAFF
TRBD2 TRBJ2-1 TRBV28 NA TGTGCCTCGGGGGGGCCAAGCTCCTACAATGAGCAGTTCTTC CASGGPSSYNEQFF
NA TRBJ2-2 TRBV5-1 NA TGCGCCAGCAGCCTTCCGGACAGATTCGCGAACACCGGGGAGCTGTTTTTT CASSLPDRFANTGELFF